The 4 T cell receptor beta chains in this list originate from one sample, sequenced in a study of PD-L1 blockade in urothelial cancer. The time point is: peripheral blood 6 weeks after treatment start. Method: immunoSEQ multiplex PCR; TCRdb's copy keeps in-frame clones and lacks some. Among some 120,000 clones listed, around 88% were seen once. Sequenced material: PBMCs, taken around atezolizumab (anti-PD-L1) treatment. These receptors were obtained from a man in his fifties or sixties with urothelial cancer.

The chain recombines TRBV25-1 with TRBJ1-2; TRBD1 is a possible D gene (5 bases). The CDR3 consists of 12 residues. The ends were cut back, 8 bases at V and 4 bases at J, with 11 bases in the middle. The V gene's germline CDR1 is MGHDK and CDR2 SYGVNS. In DNA, the CDR3 is TGTGCCAGCTTGACAGTGACCTATGGCTACACCTTC. It encodes CASLTVTYGYTF.

This clone was seen a single time. The V and J genes are TRBV7-3 and TRBJ2-1; TRBD2 matches 7 bases. The ends lost 0 bases at V and 3 bases at J; junction bases unmatched: 2. The CDR3 has 15 residues. The germline CDR1 and CDR2 sequences are SGHTA and FQGTGA. CDR3 sequence reads: CASSLTPSGYNEQFF. CDR3 nucleotides: TGTGCCAGCAGCTTAACCCCTAGCGGCTACAATGAGCAGTTCTTC.

V gene TRBV5-1 combines with J gene TRBJ2-5; 7 bases are a match to TRBD2. The CDR3 totals 16 residues. Germline V gene data show CDR1 as SGHRS and CDR2 as YFSETQ. Trimming at V came to 0 bases and at J to 5 bases, leaving 10 bases not matched to a gene. CDR3 nucleotide sequence: TGCGCCAGCAGCTTGGGTAGCGGGCACACTAGGGAGACCCAGTACTTC. Its protein product is CASSLGSGHTRETQYF.

The DNA for the CDR3 is TGTGCCAGCAGGACCTATAGCGGGAGTTCCTACGAGCAGTACTTC. It codes for CASRTYSGSSYEQYF. The V and J genes are TRBV5-5 and TRBJ2-7, with 9 bases fitting TRBD2. Germline V gene data show CDR1 as SGHKS and CDR2 as YYEKEE (reference sequence). V was clipped by 5 bases and J by 1 base; unmatched bases: 7. The CDR3 length is 15 residues.